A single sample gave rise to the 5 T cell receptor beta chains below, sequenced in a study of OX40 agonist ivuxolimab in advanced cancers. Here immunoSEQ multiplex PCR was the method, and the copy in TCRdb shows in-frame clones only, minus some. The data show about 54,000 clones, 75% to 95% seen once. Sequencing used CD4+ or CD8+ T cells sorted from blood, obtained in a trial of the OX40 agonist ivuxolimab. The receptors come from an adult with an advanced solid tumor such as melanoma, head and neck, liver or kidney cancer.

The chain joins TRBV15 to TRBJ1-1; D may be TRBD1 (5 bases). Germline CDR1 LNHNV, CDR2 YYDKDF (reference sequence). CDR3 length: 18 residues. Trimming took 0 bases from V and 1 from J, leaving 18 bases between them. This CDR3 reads CATSRDGGLRWRNTEAFF. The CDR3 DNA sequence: TGTGCCACCAGCAGAGATGGGGGACTACGCTGGAGGAACACTGAAGCTTTCTTT.

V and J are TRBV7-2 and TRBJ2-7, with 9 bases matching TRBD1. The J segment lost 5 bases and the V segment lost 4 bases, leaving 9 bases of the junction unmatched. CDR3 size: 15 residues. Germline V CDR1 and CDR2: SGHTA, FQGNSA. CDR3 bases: TGTGCCAGCAGCTCCCCGACAGGGGGATTCCACGAGCAGTACTTC. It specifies CASSSPTGGFHEQYF.

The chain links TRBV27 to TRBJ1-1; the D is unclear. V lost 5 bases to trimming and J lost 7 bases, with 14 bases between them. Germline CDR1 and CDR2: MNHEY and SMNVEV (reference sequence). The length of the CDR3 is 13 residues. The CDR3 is CASSVRGMGEAFF. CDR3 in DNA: TGTGCCAGCAGTGTTCGGGGAATGGGTGAAGCTTTCTTT.

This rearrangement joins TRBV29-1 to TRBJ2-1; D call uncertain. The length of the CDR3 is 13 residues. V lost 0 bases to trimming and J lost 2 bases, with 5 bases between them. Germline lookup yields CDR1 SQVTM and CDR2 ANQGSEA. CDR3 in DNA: TGCAGCGTTGAAGATCTTCCCTACAATGAGCAGTTCTTC. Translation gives CSVEDLPYNEQFF.

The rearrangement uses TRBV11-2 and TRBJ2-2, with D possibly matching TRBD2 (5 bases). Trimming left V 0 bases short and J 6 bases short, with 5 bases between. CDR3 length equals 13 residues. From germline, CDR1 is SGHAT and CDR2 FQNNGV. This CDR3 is CASSLELAGELFF. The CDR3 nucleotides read TGTGCCAGCAGCTTAGAACTAGCCGGGGAGCTGTTTTTT.